Following are 13 T cell receptor beta chains from one sample sequenced in a study of blood T cell repertoires in COVID-19. Measured with immunoSEQ multiplex PCR; TCRdb has only the in-frame clones, and not every one. The data hold about 130,000 clones, with about 86% observed a single time. Sequencing input: peripheral blood. Source of these receptors: a woman of 80 years or more with acute or convalescent COVID-19.

The chain couples TRBV9 to TRBJ1-6; a weak D match, TRBD1 (5 bases). Germline assignment: CDR1 SGDLS and CDR2 YYNGEE. The CDR3 is made up of 14 amino acids. V was cut by 6 bases and J by 7 bases, with 14 bases left in between. The CDR3 reads CASNTGLLNSPLHF. The DNA of the CDR3 is TGTGCCAGCAACACGGGACTGTTGAATTCACCCCTCCACTTT.

A single count supports this clone. V is TRBV2 and J is TRBJ1-1; possibly TRBD1 for D (6 bases). Between the trimmed V and J ends, which lost 6 bases and 1 base, there was a span of 12 bases. This CDR3 comprises 14 residues. Germline V CDR1 and CDR2: SNHLY, FYNNEI. In nucleotides, the CDR3 is TGTGCCAGCAGCTTGACAGGTCCGAACACTGAAGCTTTCTTT. This gives the protein CASSLTGPNTEAFF.

This clone has only a few counts. The genes are TRBV19 and TRBJ1-4, with 9 bases matching TRBD1. V lost 5 bases, J lost 4 bases, and 8 bases stayed unmatched. This CDR3 is 16 amino acids long. From germline, CDR1 is LNHDA and CDR2 SQIVND (reference sequence). CDR3: CASSLDRGTFNEKLFF. The CDR3 nucleotides read TGTGCCAGTAGTTTGGACAGGGGCACTTTTAATGAAAAACTGTTTTTT.

This clone was counted between two and nine times. The chain joins TRBV5-1 to TRBJ1-6, with 7 positions matching TRBD1. The CDR3 has 15 residues. V lost 0 bases to trimming and J lost 10 bases; unmatched junction nucleotides: 7. Germline V lookup: CDR1 SGHRS, CDR2 YFSETQ. The CDR3 DNA is TGCGCCAGCAGCTTGGACGCGGCCAGGGGGTCACCCCTCCACTTT. Protein: CASSLDAARGSPLHF.

This chain connects TRBV6-2 or TRBV6-3 to TRBJ1-6; a weak D match, TRBD1 (5 bases). Trimming shortened V by 5 bases and J by 9 bases, and 20 bases separated the two germline ends. The CDR3 covers 16 residues. Per the germline V gene, CDR1 is MNHEY and CDR2 is SVGEGT. The CDR3, as DNA: TGTGCCAGCAGTACCCTCGACAGTCGCGGGGTTTCACCCCTCCACTTT. Translation: CASSTLDSRGVSPLHF.

This clone was picked up a small number of times. For the CDR3, the DNA is TGTGCCAGCAGCGCGGACAGGGAGAATTCACCCCTCCACTTT. Amino acid sequence: CASSADRENSPLHF. This sequence joins TRBV5-4 and TRBJ1-6; 8 nucleotides line up with TRBD1. This CDR3 comprises 14 residues. Trimming at V came to 4 bases and at J to 7 bases, leaving 4 bases not matched to a gene. From germline, CDR1 is SGHNT and CDR2 YYREEE (reference sequence).

The gene calls are TRBV7-2 and TRBJ1-1; D perhaps matches TRBD1 (6 bases). The CDR3 totals 13 residues. The germline gives CDR1 SGHTA, CDR2 FQGNSA. V was shortened by 5 bases and J by 3 bases, with 10 bases between the two germline ends. In DNA, the CDR3 is TGTGCCAGCAGCAGTAAGGGGGACACTGAAGCTTTCTTT. Its protein is CASSSKGDTEAFF. Together with reference TRBV7-2 and TRBJ1-1, the CDR3 gives the full variable domain: GAGVSQSPSNKVTEKGKDVELRCDPISGHTALYWYRQSLGQGLEFLIYFQGNSAPDKSGLPSDRFSAERTGGSVSTLTIQRTQQEDSAVYLCASSSKGDTEAFFGQGTRLTVV.

This sequence joins TRBV6-2 or TRBV6-3 and TRBJ2-5; D perhaps matches TRBD1 (6 bases). Between the trimmed V and J ends, which lost 5 bases and 5 bases, there was a span of 9 bases. The germline gives CDR1 MNHEY, CDR2 SVGEGT. The CDR3 extends over 12 amino acids. CDR3 sequence: CASSRQGETQYF. CDR3 in DNA: TGTGCCAGCAGTCGTCAGGGGGAGACCCAGTACTTC.

The CDR3 DNA sequence: TGTGCCAGCAGTGAACAGTGGCCCACCAATCAGCCCCAGCATTTT. Its protein is CASSEQWPTNQPQHF. The V gene is TRBV2, the J gene TRBJ1-5, with D uncertain. V dropped 2 bases and J dropped 3 bases, with 11 bases sitting between them. CDR1 and CDR2 (germline): SNHLY, FYNNEI. The CDR3 runs 15 residues.

This CDR3 reads CASSRDGQGDYEQYF. The DNA of the CDR3 is TGTGCCAGTAGTAGGGATGGACAGGGAGATTACGAGCAGTACTTC. The chain employs TRBV19 and TRBJ2-7, with 8 positions matching TRBD1. The junction had 9 bases not matched to a gene; V was cut back by 4 bases and J by 4 bases. Germline CDR1 LNHDA, CDR2 SQIVND (reference sequence). The CDR3 runs 15 residues.

This clone has a single count. The chain employs TRBV9 and TRBJ1-2, with 8 bases fitting TRBD1. V was clipped by 3 bases and J by 7 bases; unmatched bases: 11. Per germline, CDR1 SGDLS and CDR2 YYNGEE. The CDR3 is made up of 15 amino acids. The CDR3 spells CASSGHMDRVSGYTF. The CDR3 nucleotides are TGTGCCAGCAGCGGTCACATGGACAGGGTCTCTGGCTACACCTTC.

CDR3 sequence (DNA): TGCGCCAGCAGTGGTCAGGGAACCTACAATGAGCAGTTCTTC. It translates to CASSGQGTYNEQFF. The chain employs TRBV10-1 and TRBJ2-1; perhaps TRBD1 as D (5 bases). V dropped 4 bases and J dropped 2 bases, with 9 bases sitting between them. Germline V gene data show CDR1 as WNHNN and CDR2 as SYGVQD (reference sequence). The CDR3 extends over 14 amino acids.

The rearrangement joins TRBV5-6 to TRBJ1-5; 11 bases match TRBD1. V shed 1 base, J shed 9 bases, and the junction held 12 bases outside the gene matches. Per germline, CDR1 SGHDT and CDR2 YYEEEE. The CDR3 contains 17 residues. Here the CDR3 reads CASSLYGQGAPKGPQHF. The CDR3 bases are TGTGCCAGCAGCTTGTACGGACAGGGGGCTCCTAAGGGGCCCCAGCATTTT.